This is a list of T cell receptor beta chains from one sample in a study of cytotoxic CD8 clonotypes in ibrutinib-treated CLL. Using immunoSEQ multiplex PCR, the repertoire was profiled, and TCRdb retains in-frame clones only, with some absent. The table includes about 270,000 clones, roughly 76% detected once. This specimen was PBMCs, taken at disease progression, from a patient treated with ibrutinib. Receptors originate from a human donor with chronic lymphocytic leukemia. The conserved cysteine and the conserved F or W are not part of the CDR3 here. Fields, in order: J gene, V gene, CDR3 protein.

j_gene: TRBJ2-1; v_gene: TRBV11-3; CDR3aa: ASSKRQGPSDEQF
j_gene: TRBJ2-5; v_gene: TRBV7-2; CDR3aa: ASSLEGPTGSETQY
j_gene: TRBJ2-2; v_gene: TRBV5-6; CDR3aa: ASSLAGIANTGELF
j_gene: TRBJ2-7; v_gene: TRBV7-2; CDR3aa: ASSWGYEQY
j_gene: TRBJ2-5; v_gene: TRBV5-4; CDR3aa: ASSGAGRQETQY
j_gene: TRBJ1-4; v_gene: TRBV21-1; CDR3aa: ASSLFGQGPQANEKLF
j_gene: TRBJ2-1; v_gene: TRBV27; CDR3aa: ASSSRSYNEQF
j_gene: TRBJ1-2; v_gene: TRBV29-1; CDR3aa: SVEDKGWGDGYT
j_gene: TRBJ2-1; v_gene: TRBV4-1; CDR3aa: ASSQRAWGLAGALNEQF
j_gene: TRBJ1-1; v_gene: TRBV6-5; CDR3aa: ASKVWPNTEAF
j_gene: TRBJ2-3; v_gene: TRBV6-1; CDR3aa: ASSEITSGDTDTQY
j_gene: TRBJ1-6; v_gene: TRBV7-3; CDR3aa: ASSSVVLGPLH
j_gene: TRBJ2-7; v_gene: TRBV28; CDR3aa: ASAIRGQGPYEQY
j_gene: TRBJ1-5; v_gene: TRBV4-1; CDR3aa: ASSQPGTENQPQH
j_gene: TRBJ2-1; v_gene: TRBV7-7; CDR3aa: ASSTSGNHEQF
j_gene: TRBJ1-5; v_gene: TRBV19; CDR3aa: ASSRLTGGGIGNQPQH
j_gene: TRBJ1-5; v_gene: TRBV6-6; CDR3aa: ASSFDLPSPQH
j_gene: TRBJ2-6; v_gene: TRBV28; CDR3aa: ASSSGTGVWGANVLT
j_gene: TRBJ1-4; v_gene: TRBV29-1; CDR3aa: SVDRGNEKLF
j_gene: TRBJ2-1; v_gene: TRBV5-1; CDR3aa: ASSSGTGLYNEQF
j_gene: TRBJ2-2; v_gene: TRBV7-9; CDR3aa: ASSQGYGTGELF
j_gene: TRBJ2-3; v_gene: TRBV9; CDR3aa: ASSTSGGSDTTDTQY
j_gene: TRBJ1-2; v_gene: TRBV10-3; CDR3aa: AIRGQGPSSNLGYGYT
j_gene: TRBJ2-7; v_gene: TRBV5-5; CDR3aa: ASSFTGQGSYEQY
j_gene: TRBJ2-1; v_gene: TRBV11-2; CDR3aa: ASSLARQGLLHNEQF
j_gene: TRBJ2-2; v_gene: TRBV7-9; CDR3aa: ASSRPTGSNAGELF
j_gene: TRBJ2-7; v_gene: TRBV4-3; CDR3aa: ASSQKPGSYEQY
j_gene: TRBJ2-5; v_gene: TRBV7-9; CDR3aa: ASSLPSGTIQETQY
j_gene: TRBJ2-3; v_gene: TRBV10-1; CDR3aa: ASSDPGGTDTQY
j_gene: TRBJ2-7; v_gene: TRBV6-5; CDR3aa: ASSYTYSGDGYEQY
j_gene: TRBJ1-2; v_gene: TRBV2; CDR3aa: ASSDLEVYGYT
j_gene: TRBJ2-7; v_gene: TRBV4-3; CDR3aa: ASSQDRDYEQY
j_gene: TRBJ1-1; v_gene: TRBV29-1; CDR3aa: SVEGNRGRATEAF
j_gene: TRBJ2-1; v_gene: TRBV27; CDR3aa: ASSANRGAINEQF
j_gene: TRBJ2-3; v_gene: TRBV6-1; CDR3aa: ASSEGLDTQY
j_gene: TRBJ2-7; v_gene: TRBV28; CDR3aa: ASSLEVGEGYEQY
j_gene: TRBJ2-3; v_gene: TRBV6-5; CDR3aa: ASSHSHTQY
j_gene: TRBJ1-1; v_gene: TRBV10-3; CDR3aa: AIRDGNTEAF
j_gene: TRBJ2-1; v_gene: TRBV7-2; CDR3aa: ASSLGTRNEQF
j_gene: TRBJ1-5; v_gene: TRBV4-1; CDR3aa: ASSVTGPYQPQH
j_gene: TRBJ2-1; v_gene: TRBV7-6; CDR3aa: ASSLSAELYNEQF
j_gene: TRBJ2-3; v_gene: TRBV6-1; CDR3aa: ASSAGGALEDTQY
j_gene: TRBJ1-3; v_gene: TRBV2; CDR3aa: ASSENRQWRNTIY
j_gene: TRBJ2-2; v_gene: TRBV6-4; CDR3aa: ASSGDIHTGELF
j_gene: TRBJ1-1; v_gene: TRBV5-1; CDR3aa: ASSRGTANTEAF
j_gene: TRBJ1-2; v_gene: TRBV28; CDR3aa: ASEGTGGDGYT
j_gene: TRBJ1-2; v_gene: TRBV4-2; CDR3aa: ASSLLDVGGYGYT
j_gene: TRBJ2-2; v_gene: TRBV5-1; CDR3aa: ASSLEGSGSYTGELF
j_gene: TRBJ2-3; v_gene: TRBV10-3; CDR3aa: AITPGGGDTQY
j_gene: TRBJ1-5; v_gene: TRBV18; CDR3aa: ASSGGPKGDQPQH
j_gene: TRBJ2-3; v_gene: TRBV9; CDR3aa: ASSETGFTTDTQY
j_gene: TRBJ2-7; v_gene: TRBV25-1; CDR3aa: ASSVLWTPYEQY
j_gene: TRBJ1-2; v_gene: TRBV11-2; CDR3aa: ASSPDRIRGGYT
j_gene: TRBJ2-7; v_gene: TRBV5-1; CDR3aa: ASGTEHYEQY
j_gene: TRBJ1-2; v_gene: TRBV10-3; CDR3aa: AISARSGPNNYGYT
j_gene: TRBJ2-3; v_gene: TRBV6-1; CDR3aa: ASTSGLPRTDTQY
j_gene: TRBJ1-5; v_gene: TRBV10-3; CDR3aa: AISEGQGNQPQH
j_gene: TRBJ2-5; v_gene: TRBV10-3; CDR3aa: AISVGETQY